The present entry profiles one T cell receptor beta chain with its context. CDR3 size: 15 residues. V shed 3 bases, J shed 1 base, and the junction held 5 bases outside the gene matches. The V gene's germline CDR1 is MGHRA and CDR2 YSYEKL. In the study's own analysis: Reference gene primer amplification in the assay estimated nucleated cell counts. Clones were read by immunoSEQ multiplex PCR, and TCRdb kept only the in-frame ones, dropping some. Clonal size and the V and J genes are those of that table, whereas D and trimming came from the DNA. The sample contains about 210,000 clones, around 87% of which appear only once. The sample originates from a study of blood T cell repertoires in COVID-19. Background on the study: Both acute and convalescent COVID-19 samples were obtained from the United States, Italy and Spain. In each case, the material was cDNA or gDNA derived from T cells, B-cell-depleted T cells, or PBMCs.

The sequence derives from a man aged 55 to 70 with acute or convalescent COVID-19. Sequenced: peripheral blood. The chain employs TRBV4-1 and TRBJ2-5; TRBD1 aligns across 7 bases. CDR3 loop: CASSQDGTVQETQYF. In nucleotides, the CDR3 is TGCGCCAGCAGCCAGGACGGGACAGTCCAAGAGACCCAGTACTTC.